One sample yielded the 4 T cell receptor beta chains listed below, sequenced in a study of tumor-infiltrating lymphocytes in primary liver carcinoma. Co-extraction yielded RNA and DNA from roughly 20-30 mg of unsorted bulk tissue. With approximately 500 ng total RNA as template and a constant-region primer, TCR beta cDNA was made. Libraries for TCR beta were built through three nested multiplex PCR rounds, which together made up a slightly modified ARM-PCR procedure. For 10 cycles apiece, the opening two PCR rounds ran with TRBV1-TRBV30 forward primers and a C-beta reverse primer. TCRdb used MiXCR to reprocess the multiplex PCR reads, holding one entry per CDR3 protein. Of approximately 76,000 distinct CDR3 sequences listed, roughly two thirds are singletons. The sequenced sample consisted of liver tumor tissue from sampling region 4. The subset: tumor region T4, right-lateral pole. The receptors stem from an older woman with primary liver carcinoma and hepatitis B virus infection.

About this clonotype: An end of the junction does not agree with germline; a read error may underlie this. The gene calls are TRBV28 and TRBJ2-2; TRBD2 matches 7 bases. The germline V gene encodes CDR1 MDHEN and CDR2 SYDVKM. The length of the CDR3 is 16 residues. CDR3 loop: CTSSLHREENTGELFF. CDR3 coding DNA: TGTACCAGCAGTTTACACCGGGAGGAGAACACCGGGGAGCTGTTTTTT.

CDR3 protein: CASSPGSGANVLTF. CDR3 nucleotides: TGTGCCAGCTCCCCAGGGTCTGGGGCCAACGTCCTGACTTTC. This sequence joins TRBV18 and TRBJ2-6; TRBD1 might be the D (5 bases). Germline V gene sequence: CDR1 KGHSH, CDR2 LQKENI. The ends were cut back, 6 bases at V and 1 base at J, with 7 bases in the middle. CDR3 size: 14 residues.

This chain uses TRBV6-6 with TRBJ2-1; 7 nucleotides agree with TRBD2. Trimming removed 10 bases from V and 5 bases from J; junction bases left unmatched: 11. The CDR3 contains 14 residues. Looked up from germline, CDR1 is MNHNY and CDR2 is SVGAGI (reference sequence). DNA of the CDR3: TGTGCCAACAGAGGACTAGTTTATGACAATGAGCAGTTCTTC. This encodes CANRGLVYDNEQFF.

About this clonotype itself: Since a much larger clone is just one base distant, this may be a read error. This chain links TRBV30 with TRBJ1-1; D ambiguous. CDR1 GTSNPN and CDR2 SVGIG come from the germline V gene (reference sequence). The V end lost 0 bases, the J end lost 5 bases, and 13 bases lay between the germline ends. The CDR3 spans 14 residues. CDR3 bases: TGTGCCTGGAGTGTGGCCCGGTGGGATACTGAAGCTTTCTTT. Protein product: CAWSVARWDTEAFF.